These T cell receptor beta chains were read from a single sample in a study of blood T cells in healthy people across ages. TCRdb reanalysed the 5' RACE reads using MiXCR and keeps one entry per CDR3 protein. The profile shows approximately 830,000 distinct CDR3 sequences, around 68% of them singletons. The sample consisted of blood. Receptor source: a man aged 30-40 years in good health. Each CDR3 is given with its conserved first and last residue. Fields, in order: D gene, J gene, clone size, V gene, CDR3 protein, CDR3 DNA. D genes are given only for firm matches. Not every row has a clone size; where given, it reads once, few, many or a size class.

TRBD1 | TRBJ2-7 | . | TRBV20-1 | CSASDRAIGYEQYF | TGCAGTGCCTCTGACAGGGCAATTGGGTACGAGCAGTACTTC
. | TRBJ1-2 | . | TRBV4-2 | CASSHEMGNAYGYTF | TGTGCCAGCAGCCACGAAATGGGTAACGCCTATGGCTACACCTTC
. | TRBJ2-3 | . | TRBV7-2 | CASTRAGLTDTQYF | TGTGCCAGCACGCGGGCGGGCTTGACAGATACGCAGTATTTT
TRBD2 | TRBJ2-5 | . | TRBV20-1 | CSAKTSGETQYF | TGCAGTGCTAAAACTAGCGGGGAGACCCAGTACTTC
. | TRBJ1-6 | . | TRBV7-8 | CASSNDAGYNSPLHF | TGTGCCAGCAGCAATGATGCAGGGTATAATTCACCCCTCCACTTT
TRBD1 | TRBJ1-2 | few | TRBV9 | CASSMRRGQGILDYGYTF | TGTGCCAGCAGCATGCGCCGGGGACAGGGTATACTCGACTATGGCTACACCTTC
. | TRBJ2-6 | . | TRBV7-8 | CASSLPKDGANVLTF | TGTGCCAGCAGCTTACCCAAAGACGGGGCCAACGTCCTGACTTTC
. | TRBJ2-7 | . | TRBV3-1 | CASSFWKAESYEQYF | TGTGCCAGCAGCTTCTGGAAAGCGGAGTCCTACGAGCAGTACTTC
TRBD2 | TRBJ2-1 | . | TRBV5-1 | CAISTVTGGGANEQFF | TGCGCCATCAGCACCGTTACGGGCGGGGGGGCGAATGAGCAGTTCTTC
. | TRBJ2-7 | . | TRBV7-2 | CASSSYISLQTDYEQYF | TGTGCCAGCAGCAGTTACATAAGCCTACAGACCGACTACGAGCAGTACTTC
. | TRBJ2-6 | . | TRBV6-5 | CASSYSVSGRSGSGANVLTF | TGTGCCAGCAGTTACTCAGTCTCAGGGAGGTCGGGCAGTGGGGCCAACGTCCTGACTTTC
TRBD1 | TRBJ2-7 | . | TRBV10-3 | CAIGRTGYYEQYF | TGTGCCATCGGACGGACAGGGTACTACGAGCAGTACTTC
. | TRBJ2-6 | . | TRBV12-3/TRBV12-4 | CASSLGGALPGANVLTF | TGTGCCAGCAGTTTAGGGGGGGCTTTGCCTGGGGCCAACGTCCTGACTTTC
TRBD1 | TRBJ2-7 | . | TRBV7-2 | CASSLAGGLFSYEQYF | TGTGCCAGCAGCTTAGCAGGGGGCCTTTTCTCCTACGAGCAGTACTTC
TRBD1 | TRBJ1-1 | . | TRBV29-1 | CSVVRGLNSWAFF | TGCAGCGTTGTCAGGGGGCTGAATAGTTGGGCTTTCTTT
TRBD1 | TRBJ2-5 | . | TRBV9 | CASSVEIDRVETQYF | TGTGCCAGCAGCGTAGAGATCGACAGGGTGGAGACCCAGTACTTC
. | TRBJ2-3 | once | TRBV20-1 | CSAMNLRLTDTQYF | TGCAGTGCTATGAACCTGCGACTCACAGATACGCAGTATTTT
. | TRBJ1-4 | few | TRBV15 | CATSAVSGIGEKLFF | TGTGCCACCAGCGCCGTGTCGGGGATCGGGGAAAAACTGTTTTTT
TRBD2 | TRBJ2-1 | . | TRBV9 | CASSAGTSGAGEQFF | TGTGCCAGCAGCGCGGGGACTAGCGGGGCTGGTGAGCAGTTCTTC